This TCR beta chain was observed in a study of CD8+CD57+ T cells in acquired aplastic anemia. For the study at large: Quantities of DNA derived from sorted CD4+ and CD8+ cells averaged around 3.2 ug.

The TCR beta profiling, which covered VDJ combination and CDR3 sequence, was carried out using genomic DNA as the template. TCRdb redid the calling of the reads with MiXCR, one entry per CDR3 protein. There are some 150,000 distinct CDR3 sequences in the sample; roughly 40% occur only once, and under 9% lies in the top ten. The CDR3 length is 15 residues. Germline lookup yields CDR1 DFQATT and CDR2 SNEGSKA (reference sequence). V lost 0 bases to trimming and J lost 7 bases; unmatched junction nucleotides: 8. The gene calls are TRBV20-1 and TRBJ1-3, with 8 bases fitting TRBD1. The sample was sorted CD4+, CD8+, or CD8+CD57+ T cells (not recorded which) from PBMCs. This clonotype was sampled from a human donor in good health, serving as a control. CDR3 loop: CSARDWQGAGNTIYF. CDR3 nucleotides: TGCAGTGCTAGAGATTGGCAGGGGGCAGGTAACACCATATATTTT.